This T cell receptor beta chain was recorded in a study of OX40 agonist ivuxolimab in advanced cancers. Study summary: Given to patients was ivuxolimab, an agonistic anti-OX40 (CD134) antibody. Across the patients, intravenous ivuxolimab was delivered every 2 weeks at 0.01 to 10 mg/kg. Hepatocellular carcinoma, melanoma, renal cell or head and neck cancer occurred in dose-escalation patients.

The CDR3 has 15 amino acids. Trimming stripped 5 bases from V and 5 bases from J, with 19 bases between. The V gene's germline CDR1 is SGHTA and CDR2 FQGNSA. Sequencing used immunoSEQ multiplex PCR; TCRdb keeps in-frame clones, though not all of them. The sample records more than 75,000 clones, approximately 91% being singletons. The source material was CD4+ or CD8+ T cells sorted from blood, sampled in a trial of the OX40 agonist ivuxolimab. The rearrangement joins TRBV7-2 to TRBJ2-7; D not certain. The sequence was obtained from an adult with an advanced solid tumor such as melanoma, head and neck, liver or kidney cancer. CDR3 in amino acids: CASSLFRNFENEQYF. CDR3 in DNA: TGTGCCAGCAGCCTCTTCAGGAACTTCGAAAACGAGCAGTACTTC.